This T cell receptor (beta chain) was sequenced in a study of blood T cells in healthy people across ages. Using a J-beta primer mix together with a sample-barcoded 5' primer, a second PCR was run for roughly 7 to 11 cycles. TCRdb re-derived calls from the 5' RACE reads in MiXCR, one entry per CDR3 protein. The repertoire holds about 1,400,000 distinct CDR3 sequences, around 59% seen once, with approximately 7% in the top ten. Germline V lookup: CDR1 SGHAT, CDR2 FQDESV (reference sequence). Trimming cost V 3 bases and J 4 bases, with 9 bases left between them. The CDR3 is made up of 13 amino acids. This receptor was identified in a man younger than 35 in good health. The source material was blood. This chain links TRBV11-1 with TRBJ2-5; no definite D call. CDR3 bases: TGTGCCAGCAGCTTCTCCAGGAGAGAGACCCAGTACTTC. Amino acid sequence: CASSFSRRETQYF.